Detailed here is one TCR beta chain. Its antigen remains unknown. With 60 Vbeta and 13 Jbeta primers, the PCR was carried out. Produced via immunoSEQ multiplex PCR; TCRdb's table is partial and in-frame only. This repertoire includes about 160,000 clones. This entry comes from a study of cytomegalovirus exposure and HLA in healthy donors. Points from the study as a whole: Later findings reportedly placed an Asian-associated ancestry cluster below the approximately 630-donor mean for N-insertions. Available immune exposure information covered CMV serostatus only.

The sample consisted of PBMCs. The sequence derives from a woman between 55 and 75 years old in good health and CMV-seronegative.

The CDR3 sequence is CASSPSGGGWPYEQYF. The CDR3 DNA sequence: TGTGCCAGCAGCCCCTCGGGTGGAGGCTGGCCCTACGAGCAGTACTTC. The chain links TRBV7-2 to TRBJ2-7; possible D gene TRBD2, 5 bases. V gave up 5 bases and J gave up 2 bases, with 19 bases separating them. Per germline, CDR1 SGHTA and CDR2 FQGNSA. CDR3 length equals 16 residues.